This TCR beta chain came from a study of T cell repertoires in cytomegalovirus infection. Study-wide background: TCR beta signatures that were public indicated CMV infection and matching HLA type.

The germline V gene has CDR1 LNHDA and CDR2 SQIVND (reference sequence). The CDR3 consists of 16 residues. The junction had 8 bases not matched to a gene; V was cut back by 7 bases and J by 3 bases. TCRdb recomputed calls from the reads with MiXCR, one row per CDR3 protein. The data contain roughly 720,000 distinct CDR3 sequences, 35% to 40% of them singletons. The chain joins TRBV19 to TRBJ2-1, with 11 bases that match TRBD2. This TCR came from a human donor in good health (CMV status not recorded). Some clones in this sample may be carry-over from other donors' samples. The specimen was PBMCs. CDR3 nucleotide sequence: TGTGCCAGTACCCTTAGCGGGAGGGCCATCTACAATGAGCAGTTCTTC. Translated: CASTLSGRAIYNEQFF.